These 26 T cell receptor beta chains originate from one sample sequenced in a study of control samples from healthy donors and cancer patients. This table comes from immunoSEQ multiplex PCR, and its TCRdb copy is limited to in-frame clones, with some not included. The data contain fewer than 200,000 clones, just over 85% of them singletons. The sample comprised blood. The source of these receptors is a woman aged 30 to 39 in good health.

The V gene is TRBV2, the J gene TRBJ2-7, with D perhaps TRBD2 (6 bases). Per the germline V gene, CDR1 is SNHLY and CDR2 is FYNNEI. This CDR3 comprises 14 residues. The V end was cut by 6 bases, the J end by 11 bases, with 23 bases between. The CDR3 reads CASSQNRLVLREYV. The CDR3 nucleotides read TGTGCCAGCAGCCAAAACCGACTAGTCTTGCGAGAGTACGTC.

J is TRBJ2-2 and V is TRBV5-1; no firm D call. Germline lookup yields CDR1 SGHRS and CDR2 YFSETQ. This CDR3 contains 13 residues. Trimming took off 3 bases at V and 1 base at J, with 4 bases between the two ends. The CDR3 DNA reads TGCGCCAGCAGCTCGCTGAACACCGGGGAGCTGTTTTTT. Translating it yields CASSSLNTGELFF.

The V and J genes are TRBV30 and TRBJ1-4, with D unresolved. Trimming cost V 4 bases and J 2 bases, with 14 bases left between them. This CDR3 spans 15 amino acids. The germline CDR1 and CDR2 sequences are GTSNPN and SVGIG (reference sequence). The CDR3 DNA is TGTGCCTGGAAGGGCACCAGGATGACTAATGAAAAACTGTTTTTT. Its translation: CAWKGTRMTNEKLFF.

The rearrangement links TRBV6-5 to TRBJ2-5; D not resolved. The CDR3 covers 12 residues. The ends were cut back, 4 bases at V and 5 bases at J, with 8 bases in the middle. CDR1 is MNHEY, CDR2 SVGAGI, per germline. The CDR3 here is CASSSRTETQYF. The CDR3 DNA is TGTGCCAGCAGTTCAAGGACCGAGACCCAGTACTTC.

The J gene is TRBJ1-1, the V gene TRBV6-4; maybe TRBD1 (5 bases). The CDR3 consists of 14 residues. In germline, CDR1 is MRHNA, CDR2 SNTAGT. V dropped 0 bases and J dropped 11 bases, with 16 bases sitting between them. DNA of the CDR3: TGTGCCAGCAGTGACTCAGCAGGGCTGAGACGTGCTTTCTTT. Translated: CASSDSAGLRRAFF.

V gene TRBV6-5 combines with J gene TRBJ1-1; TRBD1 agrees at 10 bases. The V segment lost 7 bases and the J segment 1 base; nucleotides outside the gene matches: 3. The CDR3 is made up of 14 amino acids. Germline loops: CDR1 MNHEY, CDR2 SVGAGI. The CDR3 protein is CASNRQGANTEAFF. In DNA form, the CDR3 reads TGTGCCAGCAATCGACAGGGGGCGAACACTGAAGCTTTCTTT.

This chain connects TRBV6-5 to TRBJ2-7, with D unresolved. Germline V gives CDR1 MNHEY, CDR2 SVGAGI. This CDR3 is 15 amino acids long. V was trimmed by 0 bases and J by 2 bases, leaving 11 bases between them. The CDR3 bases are TGTGCCAGCAGTTACTCGAGTCGAGGTACCTACGAGCAGTACTTC. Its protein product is CASSYSSRGTYEQYF.

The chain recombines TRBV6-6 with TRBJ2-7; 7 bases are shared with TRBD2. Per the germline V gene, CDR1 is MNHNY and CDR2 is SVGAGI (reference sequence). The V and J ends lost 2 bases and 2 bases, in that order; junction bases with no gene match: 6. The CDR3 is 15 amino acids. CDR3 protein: CASSYGTSAAYEQYF. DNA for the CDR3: TGTGCCAGCAGTTACGGAACTAGCGCCGCCTACGAGCAGTACTTC.

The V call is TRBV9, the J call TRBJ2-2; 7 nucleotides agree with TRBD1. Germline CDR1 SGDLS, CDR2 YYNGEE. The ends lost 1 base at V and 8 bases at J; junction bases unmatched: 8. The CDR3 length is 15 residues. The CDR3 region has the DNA TGTGCCAGCAGCGTATACGACAGGGAAGCGGGGGAGCTGTTTTTT. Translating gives CASSVYDREAGELFF.

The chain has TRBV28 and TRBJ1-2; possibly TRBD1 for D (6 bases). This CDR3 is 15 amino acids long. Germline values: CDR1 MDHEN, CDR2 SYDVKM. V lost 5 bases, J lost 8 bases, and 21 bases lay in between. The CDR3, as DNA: TGTGCCAGCAGTGCAATGGGTACAGGGAGAGAAGGCTACACCTTC. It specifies CASSAMGTGREGYTF.

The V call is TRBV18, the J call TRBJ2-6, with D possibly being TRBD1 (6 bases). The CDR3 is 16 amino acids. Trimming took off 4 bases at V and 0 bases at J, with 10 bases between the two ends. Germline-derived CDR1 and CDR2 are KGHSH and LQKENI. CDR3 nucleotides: TGTGCCAGCTCACTATCGGACAGCTCTGGGGCCAACGTCCTGACTTTC. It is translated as CASSLSDSSGANVLTF.

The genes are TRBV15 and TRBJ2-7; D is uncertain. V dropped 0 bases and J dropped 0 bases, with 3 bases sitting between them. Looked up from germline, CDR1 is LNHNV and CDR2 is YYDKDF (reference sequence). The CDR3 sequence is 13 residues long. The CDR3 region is CATSREFSYEQYF. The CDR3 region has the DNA TGTGCCACCAGCAGAGAGTTCTCCTACGAGCAGTACTTC.

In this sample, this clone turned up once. The CDR3 DNA is TGTGCCAGTAGTACCCGGACAGTAGCCTACGAGCAGTACTTC. Translation: CASSTRTVAYEQYF. The chain has TRBV19 and TRBJ2-7, with a weak D call TRBD1 (6 bases). Trimming removed 4 bases from V and 2 bases from J, with 12 bases in between. CDR1 is LNHDA, CDR2 SQIVND, per germline (reference sequence). The CDR3 sequence is 14 residues long.

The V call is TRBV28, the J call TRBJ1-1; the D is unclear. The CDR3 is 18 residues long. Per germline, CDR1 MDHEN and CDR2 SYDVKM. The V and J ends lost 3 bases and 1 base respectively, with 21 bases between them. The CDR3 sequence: CASSFEINSPSENTEAFF. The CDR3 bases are TGTGCCAGCAGTTTTGAAATCAATAGTCCAAGCGAGAACACTGAAGCTTTCTTT.

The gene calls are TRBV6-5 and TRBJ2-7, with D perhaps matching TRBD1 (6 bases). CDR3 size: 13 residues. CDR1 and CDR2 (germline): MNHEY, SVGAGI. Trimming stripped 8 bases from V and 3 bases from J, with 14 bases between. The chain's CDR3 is CASGTGKGYEQYF. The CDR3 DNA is TGTGCCAGCGGTACAGGGAAAGGCTACGAGCAGTACTTC.

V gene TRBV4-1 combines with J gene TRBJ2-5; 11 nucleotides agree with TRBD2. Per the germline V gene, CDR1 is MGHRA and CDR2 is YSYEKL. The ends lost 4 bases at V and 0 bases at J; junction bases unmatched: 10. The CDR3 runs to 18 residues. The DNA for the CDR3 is TGCGCCAGCAGCCCCCGGGGGGGACTAGCGGCCTACCAAGAGACCCAGTACTTC. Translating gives CASSPRGGLAAYQETQYF.

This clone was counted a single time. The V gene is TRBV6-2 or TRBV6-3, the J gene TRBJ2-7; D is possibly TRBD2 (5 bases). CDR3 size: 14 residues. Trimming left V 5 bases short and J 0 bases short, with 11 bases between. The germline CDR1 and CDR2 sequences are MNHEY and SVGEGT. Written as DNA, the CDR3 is TGTGCCAGCAGTAGGCCGGGGAGCTCCTACGAGCAGTACTTC. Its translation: CASSRPGSSYEQYF.

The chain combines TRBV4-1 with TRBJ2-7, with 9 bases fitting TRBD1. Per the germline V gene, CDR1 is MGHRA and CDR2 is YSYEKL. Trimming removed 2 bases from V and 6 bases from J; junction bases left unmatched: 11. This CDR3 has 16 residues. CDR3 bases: TGCGCCAGCAGCCAAATGACCTTCGGACAGGGGAGCGAGCAGTACTTC. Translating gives CASSQMTFGQGSEQYF.

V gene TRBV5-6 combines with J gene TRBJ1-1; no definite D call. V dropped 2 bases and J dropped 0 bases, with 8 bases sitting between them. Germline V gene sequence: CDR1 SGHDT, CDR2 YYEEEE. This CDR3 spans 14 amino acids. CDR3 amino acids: CASSLRHMNTEAFF. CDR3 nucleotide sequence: TGTGCCAGCAGCTTACGACACATGAACACTGAAGCTTTCTTT.

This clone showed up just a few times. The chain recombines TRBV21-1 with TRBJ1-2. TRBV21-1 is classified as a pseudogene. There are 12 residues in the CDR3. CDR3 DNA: TGTGCCAGCAGCGAAGGGGGGGATGGCTACACCTTC. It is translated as CASSEGGDGYTF.

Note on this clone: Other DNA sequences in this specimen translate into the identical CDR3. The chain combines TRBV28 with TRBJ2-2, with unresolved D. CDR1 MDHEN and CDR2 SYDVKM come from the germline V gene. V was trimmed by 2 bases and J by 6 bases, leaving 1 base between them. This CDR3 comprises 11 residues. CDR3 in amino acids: CASSLAGELFF. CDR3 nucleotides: TGTGCCAGCAGTTTAGCCGGGGAGCTGTTTTTT.

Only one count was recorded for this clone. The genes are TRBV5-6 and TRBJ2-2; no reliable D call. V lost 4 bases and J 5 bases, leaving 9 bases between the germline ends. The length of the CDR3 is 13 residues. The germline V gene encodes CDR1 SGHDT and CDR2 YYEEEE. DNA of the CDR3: TGTGCCAGCAGCCCCCGAGGAACCGGGGAGCTGTTTTTT. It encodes CASSPRGTGELFF.

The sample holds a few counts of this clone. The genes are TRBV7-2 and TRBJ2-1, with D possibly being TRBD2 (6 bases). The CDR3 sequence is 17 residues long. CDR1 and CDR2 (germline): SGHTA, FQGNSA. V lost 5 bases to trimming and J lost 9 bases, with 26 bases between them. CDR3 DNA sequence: TGTGCCAGCAGCCTTGGGGTACTAGCTCCCGGCGCACGTGAGCAGTTCTTC. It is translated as CASSLGVLAPGAREQFF.

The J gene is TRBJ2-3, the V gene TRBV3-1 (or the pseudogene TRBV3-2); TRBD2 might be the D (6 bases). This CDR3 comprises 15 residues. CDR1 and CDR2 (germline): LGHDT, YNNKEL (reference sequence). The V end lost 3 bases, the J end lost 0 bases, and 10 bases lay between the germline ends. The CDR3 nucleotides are TGTGCCAGCAGCCATTGGGGGACTAGCACAGATACGCAGTATTTT. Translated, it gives CASSHWGTSTDTQYF.

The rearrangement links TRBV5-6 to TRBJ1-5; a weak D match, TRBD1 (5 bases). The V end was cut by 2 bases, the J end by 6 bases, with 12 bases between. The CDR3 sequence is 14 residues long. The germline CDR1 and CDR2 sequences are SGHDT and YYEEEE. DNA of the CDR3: TGTGCCAGCAGCTTATTCAGGGTGGGTCAGCCCCAGCATTTT. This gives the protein CASSLFRVGQPQHF.

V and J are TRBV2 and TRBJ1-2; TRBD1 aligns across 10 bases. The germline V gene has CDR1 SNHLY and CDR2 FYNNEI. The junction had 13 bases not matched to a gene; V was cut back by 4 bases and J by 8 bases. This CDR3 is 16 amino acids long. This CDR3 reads CASSGDRGSGLGGYTF. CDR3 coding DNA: TGTGCCAGCAGTGGGGACAGGGGCTCTGGTTTGGGCGGCTACACCTTC.